The rows below give T cell receptor beta chains drawn from one sample of a study of human T cells and chemical hapten exposure. TCRdb recomputed calls from the RACE reads with MiXCR, one row per CDR3 protein. The sample contains roughly 75,000 distinct CDR3 sequences, about 8.6% of which appear only once. Sequenced: whole blood. The receptors derive from a female donor in good health. Some clones in this sample may be carry-over from other donors' samples. Each CDR3 is given with its conserved first and last residue. D genes are given only for firm matches. The listing skips clone size in some rows; elsewhere it reads once, few, many or a size class.

D gene	V gene	J gene	clone size	CDR3 DNA	CDR3 protein
-	TRBV7-8	TRBJ1-1	-	TGTGCCAGCAGCTTAATTACAGGTGGTGAAGCTTTCTTT	CASSLITGGEAFF
-	TRBV7-7	TRBJ2-5	many	TGTGCCAGCAGCTTATATTCGAAGGGGACTCAAGAGACCCAGTACTTC	CASSLYSKGTQETQYF
TRBD1	TRBV20-1	TRBJ2-3	-	TGCAGTGCTATACGACAGGGGACAAACACAGATACGCAGTATTTT	CSAIRQGTNTDTQYF
-	TRBV6-2/TRBV6-3	TRBJ2-3	many	TGTGCCAGCTGCGTGGCGACATCCACAGATACGCAGTATTTT	CASCVATSTDTQYF
-	TRBV7-6	TRBJ1-1	many	TGTGCCAGCAGCCCCGAGGCTTTGAACACTGAAGCTTTCTTT	CASSPEALNTEAFF
-	TRBV5-1	TRBJ1-4	many	TGCGCCAGCAGCTTGGATATGTACGAGAATGAAAAACTGTTTTTT	CASSLDMYENEKLFF
TRBD2	TRBV3-1	TRBJ2-3	many	TGTGCCAGCAGCCAAGCGGGGGGTTCAGATACGCAGTATTTT	CASSQAGGSDTQYF
-	TRBV9	TRBJ1-1	many	TGTGCCAGCGGGACTTTGAACACTGAAGCTTTCTTT	CASGTLNTEAFF
-	TRBV7-2	TRBJ2-3	-	TGTGCCAGCAGCTTACATCCCCCGGGACGGAACACAGATACGCAGTATTTT	CASSLHPPGRNTDTQYF
TRBD1	TRBV6-5	TRBJ2-3	-	TGTGCCAGCAGTTACTCGAGCATTTGGCAGTTCCGTAAGACAGGGGGCTCCACAGATACGCAGTATTTT	CASSYSSIWQFRKTGGSTDTQYF
-	TRBV3-1	TRBJ2-5	-	TGTGCCAGCAGCCAATCAGGGGCAAAGGCCCAGTACTTC	CASSQSGAKAQYF
-	TRBV3-1	TRBJ2-7	-	TGTGCCAGCAGCGTGGGGCCCTACGAGCAGTACTTC	CASSVGPYEQYF
-	TRBV5-1	TRBJ1-1	many	TGCGCCAGCAGCTTGGATGACGGGGCCAAGAAAGCTTTCTTT	CASSLDDGAKKAFF
TRBD2	TRBV20-1	TRBJ2-1	few	TGCAGTGCTAGGTTAGGCGGGGGGGCCTCCTACAATGAGCAGTTCTTC	CSARLGGGASYNEQFF
TRBD1	TRBV12-3/TRBV12-4	TRBJ1-6	few	TGTGCCAGCAGCTCAACAGGGGCCCATTCACCCCTCCACTTT	CASSSTGAHSPLHF
-	TRBV12-3/TRBV12-4	TRBJ1-6	many	TGTGCCAGCAGTTTTTCGGTCTTTCGATCACCCCTCCACTTT	CASSFSVFRSPLHF
-	TRBV5-6	TRBJ1-1	few	TGTGCCAGCAGCTTGGCAATCTCAACAGGGAGAGTCGGCACTGAAGCTTTCTTT	CASSLAISTGRVGTEAFF
TRBD2	TRBV20-1	TRBJ2-3	few	TGCAGTGCTCGCCTTATTAGCGGGGGGGCCACAGATACGCAGTATTTT	CSARLISGGATDTQYF
TRBD1	TRBV20-1	TRBJ2-3	many	TGCAGTGCTAGAGAAGACTTCAGGGGGCTAGGAGCAGATACGCAGTATTTT	CSAREDFRGLGADTQYF
-	TRBV29-1	TRBJ1-1	-	TGCAGCGTTGAAGCAAGGGGGATGGAAGCTTTCTTT	CSVEARGMEAFF
-	TRBV11-3	TRBJ2-3	few	TGTGCCAGCAGCCTAGGGCACGGGAAATACACAGATACGCAGTATTTT	CASSLGHGKYTDTQYF
-	TRBV29-1	TRBJ1-4	many	TGCAGCGTTGAAGAGGAAAAACTGTTTTTT	CSVEEEKLFF
-	TRBV29-1	TRBJ1-1	few	TGCAGCGTTCAGAGACAGGATGGTCAAGCTTTCTTT	CSVQRQDGQAFF
TRBD2	TRBV4-3	TRBJ2-3	few	TGCGCCAGCAGCCAAGAGCCCGGGCGCGGGGGGGCGGATACGCAGTATTTT	CASSQEPGRGGADTQYF
-	TRBV11-3	TRBJ1-5	-	TGTGCCAGCAGCCGAAATCCCCGGACAGGCAATCAGCCCCAGCATTTT	CASSRNPRTGNQPQHF
-	TRBV5-1	TRBJ1-2	many	TGCGCCAGCAGCTTGGACTATGGCTACACCTTC	CASSLDYGYTF
TRBD1	TRBV27	TRBJ1-1	many	TGTGCCAGCAGGATGGACAGGTATTCCACTGAAGCTTTCTTT	CASRMDRYSTEAFF